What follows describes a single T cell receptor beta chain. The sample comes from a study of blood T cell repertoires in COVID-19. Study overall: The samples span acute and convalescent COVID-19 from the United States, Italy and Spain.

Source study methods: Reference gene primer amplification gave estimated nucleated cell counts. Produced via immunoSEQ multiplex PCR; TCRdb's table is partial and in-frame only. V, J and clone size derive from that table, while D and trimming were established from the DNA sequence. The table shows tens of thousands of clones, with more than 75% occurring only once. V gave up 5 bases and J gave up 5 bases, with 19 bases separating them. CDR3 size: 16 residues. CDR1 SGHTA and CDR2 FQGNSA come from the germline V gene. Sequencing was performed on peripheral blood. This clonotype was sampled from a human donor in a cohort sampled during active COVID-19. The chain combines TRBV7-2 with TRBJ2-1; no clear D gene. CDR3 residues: CASSTRVTAKNNEQFF. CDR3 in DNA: TGTGCCAGCAGCACCCGGGTTACTGCGAAGAACAATGAGCAGTTCTTC.